This TCR beta chain was found in a study of cytomegalovirus exposure and HLA in healthy donors. Study details: Of all 400 or so donors who were genotyped, roughly 81% belonged to the Caucasian-associated ancestry cluster. Study-wide results and limits: TCR beta chain V- and J-gene trimming was linked, in a later analysis, to a missense variant in DCLRE1C. Most of the TCR beta V segments (in an earlier analysis) were productive either about 87% or about 30% of the time.

CDR1 and CDR2 (germline): SGHRS, YFSETQ. J gave up 6 bases and V 0 bases, and 9 bases lay outside the gene matches. The CDR3 has 17 residues. With regard to this clone: Antigen: not known.

The primer mix had 60 Vbeta and 13 Jbeta primers. This table comes from immunoSEQ multiplex PCR, and its TCRdb copy is limited to in-frame clones, with some not included. Among about 94,000 clones, 50% to 75% were seen once, and the ten largest hold 3% to 5%. Sample: PBMCs. The sequence was obtained from a man aged 25-45 years in good health and CMV-seronegative. This sequence joins TRBV5-1 and TRBJ2-4, with 10 bases lining up with TRBD1. CDR3 DNA: TGCGCCAGCAGCTTGGTCAGCGGGACAGGGGCACGAAACATTCAGTACTTC. It codes for CASSLVSGTGARNIQYF.